Listed below are T cell receptor beta chains from one sample, sequenced in a study of blood T cells in healthy people across ages. TCRdb redid the calling of the 5' RACE reads with MiXCR, one entry per CDR3 protein. Altogether under 2,000,000 distinct CDR3 sequences are present, about 49% being singletons, with the ten largest covering roughly 2.1%. Source material: blood. These receptors all come from a woman in her thirties or forties in good health. Both conserved end residues are part of each CDR3. A D gene is named only where the DNA matches it firmly. Not all rows give a size; the values are once, few, many and, for expanded clones, a class.

. TRBJ2-4 . TRBV5-1 TGCGCCAGCAGCTTAAGGGAGGCCAAAAACATTCAGTACTTC CASSLREAKNIQYF
. TRBJ2-3 . TRBV9 TGTGCCAGCAGCGTAGTGGGAAAGGATACGCAGTATTTT CASSVVGKDTQYF
TRBD1 TRBJ2-5 . TRBV4-3 TGCGCCAGCAGCCAATCGACAGGGACGGGAGAGACCCAGTACTTC CASSQSTGTGETQYF
TRBD1 TRBJ2-7 few TRBV12-3/TRBV12-4 TGTGCCAGCAGTCATACAGGGGAAACCTACGAGCAGTACTTC CASSHTGETYEQYF
TRBD1 TRBJ1-2 . TRBV10-3 TGTGCCATCAGTGGGGGACAGGGGAACTATGGCTACACCTTC CAISGGQGNYGYTF
TRBD1 TRBJ1-5 . TRBV7-2 TGTGCCAGCAGCTTAGACCGGGACAGGGGATCTGGGCCCCAGCATTTT CASSLDRDRGSGPQHF
. TRBJ2-1 . TRBV7-8 TGTGCCAGCAGCTTGGCAGTATCCCCGGGACGAGAGCAGTTCTTC CASSLAVSPGREQFF
TRBD2 TRBJ2-5 . TRBV12-3/TRBV12-4 TGTGCCAGCAGTTTAGCGCTATCTGGGACTAGCGTGGGGGAGACCCAGTACTTC CASSLALSGTSVGETQYF
TRBD1 TRBJ2-7 few TRBV6-6 TGTGCCAGCAGTCCCCCCGGACAGGCAGCCTACGAGCAGTACTTC CASSPPGQAAYEQYF
. TRBJ1-1 . TRBV27 TGTGCCAGCAGTTCCTCACCGATGAACACTGAAGCTTTCTTT CASSSSPMNTEAFF
TRBD2 TRBJ2-5 . TRBV13 TGTGCCAGCAGCTCCCCGGGACTAGCACGGGAGACCCAGTACTTC CASSSPGLARETQYF
TRBD1 TRBJ2-3 . TRBV7-9 TGTGCCAGCAGCTTCACACAGGGGATCCCAGATACGCAGTATTTT CASSFTQGIPDTQYF
TRBD2 TRBJ2-1 . TRBV20-1 TGCAGTGCAACACTAGCGGGGGGGCTCAATGAGCAGTTCTTC CSATLAGGLNEQFF
. TRBJ2-1 . TRBV12-5 TGTGCTAGTGGTTTTTTGGACGGGTCTCCCAACAATGAGCAGTTCTTC CASGFLDGSPNNEQFF
. TRBJ1-1 . TRBV12-3/TRBV12-4 TGTGCCAGCAGCCCCGGACAGCTTGAAGCTTTCTTT CASSPGQLEAFF
. TRBJ2-7 . TRBV13 TGTGCCAGCAGCTACCGGGGCAGGGCCTACGAGCAGTACTTC CASSYRGRAYEQYF
TRBD1 TRBJ1-2 . TRBV7-8 TGTGCCAGCAGCCCCCGGGACAGGGGGCTTGGCTACACCTTC CASSPRDRGLGYTF
. TRBJ2-3 few TRBV7-2 TGTGCCAGCAGCGACGCCGGGCCTCACACAGATACGCAGTATTTT CASSDAGPHTDTQYF
. TRBJ1-4 . TRBV4-2 TGTGCCAGCAGCCAGTACAGGGCCAATAATGAAAAGCTGTTTTTT CASSQYRANNEKLFF
TRBD1 TRBJ2-7 . TRBV9 TGTACCAGCAGCGTAGGGACAGGGGGATTCTACGAGCAGTACTTC CTSSVGTGGFYEQYF
TRBD1 TRBJ2-7 . TRBV20-1 TGCAGTGCGCCCGGACAGGGGATCTACAATGAGCAGTACTTC CSAPGQGIYNEQYF
TRBD2 TRBJ2-3 . TRBV5-1 TGCGCCAGCAGCTCGGGACTAGACAGCACAGATACGCAGTATTTT CASSSGLDSTDTQYF
TRBD2 TRBJ2-1 . TRBV7-2 TGTGCCGTCTACGGCGGGGGTCCTGTCGATGAGCAGTTCTTC CAVYGGGPVDEQFF
. TRBJ1-2 . TRBV27 TGTGCCAGCAGTTCTCAAACGGATGGCTACACCTTC CASSSQTDGYTF
TRBD1 TRBJ2-5 . TRBV13 TGTGCCAGCAGCTTAGTGACAGGGACGGGGGAGACCCAGTACTTC CASSLVTGTGETQYF
. TRBJ1-2 . TRBV6-5 TGTGCCAGCAGTGACCCTGGATTACCCGGCTACACCTTC CASSDPGLPGYTF
. TRBJ1-1 . TRBV21-1 TGTGCCAGCAGCAAATATATTGCGGAGAGGGGGAATACTGAAGCTTTCTTT CASSKYIAERGNTEAFF
TRBD1 TRBJ1-2 . TRBV6-5 TGTGCCAGCAGTTACTCGGACAGGGGGGATGGCTACACCTTC CASSYSDRGDGYTF
. TRBJ2-7 . TRBV2 TGTGCCAGCAGTGAGTCGGGCCAGGGCCCCTACGAGCAGTACTTC CASSESGQGPYEQYF
. TRBJ2-7 . TRBV29-1 TGCAGCGACCGGGAGAGCTCCTACAATGAGCAGTACTTC CSDRESSYNEQYF
TRBD2 TRBJ2-7 . TRBV12-3/TRBV12-4 TGTGCCAGCAGGCGGGGGGCGGCATACGAGCAGTACTTC CASRRGAAYEQYF
. TRBJ1-1 . TRBV20-1 TGCAGTGCTGTCGCACAGGGTCGGACGACTGAAGCTTTCTTT CSAVAQGRTTEAFF
TRBD2 TRBJ2-5 few TRBV9 TGTGCCAGCAGCCTGACCCCTAGCGGGGGTAGCAACCCGGAGACCCAGTACTTC CASSLTPSGGSNPETQYF
. TRBJ2-5 many TRBV9 TGTGCCAGCAGCGTCGGTTCGGGGCAAGAGACCCAGTACTTC CASSVGSGQETQYF
TRBD2 TRBJ2-5 . TRBV11-2 TGTGCCAGCAGCTTACCAGGACTAGACAGAGAGACCAAGTACTTC CASSLPGLDRETKYF
. TRBJ2-7 . TRBV15 TGTGCCACCAACCAAGGCAGGAGCTCCTACAATGAGCAGTACTTC CATNQGRSSYNEQYF
. TRBJ2-3 . TRBV27 TGTGCCAGCAGCCGCGCGGGCCGGACTATCACAGATACGCAGTATTTT CASSRAGRTITDTQYF
. TRBJ2-3 . TRBV4-1 TGCGCCAGCAGCCAACATCTCTCGACAGATACGCAGTATTTT CASSQHLSTDTQYF
TRBD2 TRBJ2-4 . TRBV20-1 TGTAGTGCTAGCGGGGGGGAAAACATTCAGTACTTC CSASGGENIQYF
. TRBJ2-5 few TRBV19 TGTGCCAGTAGTATTACCTTTACAGAAGAGACCCAGTACTTC CASSITFTEETQYF
. TRBJ2-3 once TRBV5-1 TGCGCCAGCAGCTTGGCGGATCAGGTCTGGGCAGATACGCAGTATTTT CASSLADQVWADTQYF
. TRBJ2-7 . TRBV5-1 TGCGCCAGCAGCTTGGTAGGAGGGGGCCGCGAGCAGTACTTC CASSLVGGGREQYF
TRBD1 TRBJ1-2 few TRBV6-5 TGTGCCAGCAGACTGGGGACAGGGGTTGGCTACACCTTC CASRLGTGVGYTF
TRBD1 TRBJ1-2 . TRBV7-2 TGTGCCAGCAGCTTAGGGGTGACAGGGGGCCAGGGCCGTAACTATGGCTACACCTTC CASSLGVTGGQGRNYGYTF
. TRBJ2-5 . TRBV28 TGTGCCAGCAGTTTATTCCCCCTGGGGGGACAAGAGACCCAGTACTTC CASSLFPLGGQETQYF
. TRBJ2-4 few TRBV28 TGTGCCAGCAGGGGGGCGGGGAGGGCCAAAAACATTCAGTACTTC CASRGAGRAKNIQYF
TRBD2 TRBJ2-7 few TRBV7-2 TGTGCCAGCAGCTCCGCTAGCGGGAGCTCCTACGAGCAGTACTTC CASSSASGSSYEQYF
TRBD1 TRBJ2-1 . TRBV15 TGTGCCACCAGCAGAGGGGACAGGGACCATGAGCAGTTCTTC CATSRGDRDHEQFF
TRBD1 TRBJ2-3 few TRBV11-2 TGTGCCATCCGCGGGGGACAGGGTAGAGATACGCAGTATTTT CAIRGGQGRDTQYF
. TRBJ2-7 few TRBV28 TGTGCCACCCCCTTCCGGAGGAGCTACGAGCAGTACTTC CATPFRRSYEQYF
TRBD1 TRBJ1-2 . TRBV12-3/TRBV12-4 TGTGCCAGCAAACAGGGGGCGCGGGGCTACACCTTC CASKQGARGYTF
TRBD2 TRBJ2-5 . TRBV24-1 TGTGCCACCAGTGACCCTAGCGGGGGAGAGACCCAGTACTTC CATSDPSGGETQYF
TRBD2 TRBJ2-1 . TRBV6-2/TRBV6-3 TGTGCCAGCAGTTACCCCTCAGGGACTAGCGGAAACTACAATGAGCAGTTCTTC CASSYPSGTSGNYNEQFF
TRBD1 TRBJ1-2 . TRBV6-5 TGTGCCAGCAGCGCGAGACAGGGGAGCGGCTACACCTTC CASSARQGSGYTF
TRBD2 TRBJ2-3 . TRBV7-2 TGTGCCAGCAGCTTAGCTATTAGCGGGGGGGCAGATACGCAGTATTTT CASSLAISGGADTQYF
. TRBJ2-1 once TRBV7-9 TGTGCCAGCAGCTTTTCCGTTGGCGCGGGGACCAAATACAATGAGCAGTTCTTC CASSFSVGAGTKYNEQFF
. TRBJ2-5 . TRBV25-1 TGTGCCAGCATCGACCTTAATGAGCAGTACTTC CASIDLNEQYF
. TRBJ2-7 many TRBV6-1 TGTGCCAGCAGTGACCACTACGAGCAGTACTTC CASSDHYEQYF
. TRBJ2-1 . TRBV18 TGTGCCAGCTCACCAACCTACAGTTACAATGAGCAGTTCTTC CASSPTYSYNEQFF
. TRBJ1-2 . TRBV7-2 TGTGCCAGCAACCAGGGTTACTATGGCTACACCTTC CASNQGYYGYTF